The 23 T cell receptor beta chains below all came from one sample that was sequenced in a study of OX40 agonist ivuxolimab in advanced cancers. Profiled with immunoSEQ multiplex PCR; TCRdb holds only in-frame clones, not every one. The repertoire has 30,000 to 35,000 clones, more than 75% of them found once; the top ten carry 20% to 30%. The material sequenced was CD4+ or CD8+ T cells sorted from blood, taken in a trial of the OX40 agonist ivuxolimab. These receptors all stem from an adult with an advanced solid tumor such as melanoma, head and neck, liver or kidney cancer.

This clone was detected once. This chain links TRBV14 with TRBJ2-7; a weak D match, TRBD1 (5 bases). Looked up from germline, CDR1 is SGHDN and CDR2 is FVKESK. The CDR3 is 15 amino acids. V lost 1 base and J lost 3, with 13 bases in between. This CDR3 is CASSQGQWDIYEQYF. The DNA for the CDR3 is TGTGCCAGCAGCCAAGGACAGTGGGATATCTACGAGCAGTACTTC.

The chain has TRBV28 and TRBJ2-7; no clear D. The V and J ends lost 6 bases and 0 bases respectively, with 12 bases between them. CDR1 and CDR2 from the germline V gene are MDHEN and SYDVKM. This CDR3 is 14 amino acids long. CDR3 amino acids: CASRPTYRSYEQYF. The CDR3 DNA reads TGTGCCAGCAGACCGACATATCGCTCCTACGAGCAGTACTTC. The whole variable domain, remainder taken from reference TRBV28 and TRBJ2-7, is DVKVTQSSRYLVKRTGEKVFLECVQDMDHENMFWYRQDPGLGLRLIYFSYDVKMKEKGDIPEGYSVSREKKERFSLILESASTNQTSMYLCASRPTYRSYEQYFGPGTRLTVT.

The gene calls are TRBV5-1 and TRBJ1-5; 8 positions match TRBD1. Germline CDR1 reads SGHRS; CDR2 reads YFSETQ. After removal of 4 bases from V and 5 bases from J, the junction contained 2 bases not matched to a gene. This CDR3 has 13 amino acids. The CDR3 region is CASSPGQDQPQHF. As DNA, the CDR3 is TGCGCCAGCAGCCCGGGACAGGATCAGCCCCAGCATTTT.

The gene calls are TRBV19 and TRBJ1-1; TRBD1 is a possible D gene (6 bases). V lost 4 bases and J lost 7, with 19 bases in between. There are 15 residues in the CDR3. Germline V gene sequence: CDR1 LNHDA, CDR2 SQIVND (reference sequence). The CDR3 sequence: CASSRGAGGPNEAFF. CDR3 coding DNA: TGTGCCAGTAGTAGGGGGGCGGGGGGCCCCAATGAAGCTTTCTTT.

The chain recombines TRBV27 with TRBJ1-4; D gene unclear. CDR1 MNHEY and CDR2 SMNVEV come from the germline V gene (reference sequence). The CDR3 has 13 residues. V lost 5 bases and J 4 bases, leaving 8 bases between the germline ends. CDR3 residues: CASSVWGNEKLFF. The CDR3 DNA is TGTGCCAGCAGTGTATGGGGTAATGAAAAACTGTTTTTT.

V is TRBV5-1 and J is TRBJ2-1; 11 positions match TRBD2. CDR1 is SGHRS and CDR2 is YFSETQ in the germline V gene. Unmatched junction bases numbered 3, after V lost 3 bases and J lost 1 base. The CDR3 extends over 16 amino acids. The CDR3 nucleotides read TGCGCCAGCAGCTCTTTAGCGGGAGGGTCCTACAATGAGCAGTTCTTC. As protein: CASSSLAGGSYNEQFF. Variable domain in full (rest from reference TRBV5-1 and TRBJ2-1): KAGVTQTPRYLIKTRGQQVTLSCSPISGHRSVSWYQQTPGQGLQFLFEYFSETQRNKGNFPGRFSGRQFSNSRSEMNVSTLELGDSALYLCASSSLAGGSYNEQFFGPGTRLTVL.

The chain employs TRBV6-5 and TRBJ2-7, with TRBD1 identical over 11 bases. CDR1 and CDR2 from the germline V gene are MNHEY and SVGAGI. Trimming removed 3 bases from V and 6 bases from J; junction bases left unmatched: 7. The CDR3 runs 15 residues. The CDR3 region is CASSYYRDRGSEQYF. CDR3 nucleotides: TGTGCCAGCAGTTATTACCGGGACAGGGGGTCCGAGCAGTACTTC.

V is TRBV6-6 and J is TRBJ2-3; D may be TRBD2 (5 bases). The length of the CDR3 is 12 residues. Germline CDR1 MNHNY, CDR2 SVGAGI (reference sequence). Between the trimmed V and J ends, which lost 8 bases and 6 bases, there was a span of 12 bases. The CDR3 DNA reads TGTGCCAGCGGGGAGCCTCATGATACGCAGTATTTT. It encodes CASGEPHDTQYF.

The chain combines TRBV6-4 with TRBJ2-1, with 16 bases that match TRBD2. CDR1 is MRHNA, CDR2 SNTAGT, per germline. The J segment lost 9 bases and the V segment lost 6 bases, leaving 8 bases of the junction unmatched. The CDR3 covers 16 residues. CDR3 sequence (DNA): TGTGCCAGCAGGAAACCGGGACTAGCGGGAGGGCTTGAGCAGTTCTTC. Translation gives CASRKPGLAGGLEQFF.

The gene calls are TRBV28 and TRBJ1-2; D remains unclear. The germline gives CDR1 MDHEN, CDR2 SYDVKM. The ends were cut back, 5 bases at V and 0 bases at J, with 16 bases in the middle. The CDR3 loop spans 16 amino acids. The CDR3 spells CASSLSGHQTNYGYTF. The CDR3 coding sequence is TGTGCCAGCAGTCTATCCGGCCACCAGACTAACTATGGCTACACCTTC.

The rearrangement uses TRBV29-1 and TRBJ2-7; 7 bases align to TRBD1. Germline V gene data show CDR1 as SQVTM and CDR2 as ANQGSEA. Unmatched junction bases numbered 7, after V lost 8 bases and J lost 3 bases. This CDR3 has 12 amino acids. The CDR3 DNA reads TGCAGCCCCCAAAACAGGGGCTACGAGCAGTACTTC. This sequence encodes CSPQNRGYEQYF.

This clone has a handful of counts. This chain connects TRBV15 to TRBJ1-5; D is uncertain. Germline V lookup: CDR1 LNHNV, CDR2 YYDKDF (reference sequence). The CDR3 totals 15 residues. V was cut by 1 base and J by 0 bases, with 7 bases left in between. In nucleotides, the CDR3 is TGTGCCACCAGCAGAGGCCAGTTTAGCAATCAGCCCCAGCATTTT. Translating gives CATSRGQFSNQPQHF.

The gene calls are TRBV11-2 and TRBJ1-2; D is unresolved. The CDR3 runs to 15 residues. V was shortened by 4 bases and J by 2 bases, with 14 bases between the two germline ends. Germline V CDR1 and CDR2: SGHAT, FQNNGV. In nucleotides, the CDR3 is TGTGCCAGCAGCTCGAGAGCGTTGGTGAACTATGGCTACACCTTC. Protein product: CASSSRALVNYGYTF.

This sequence joins TRBV2 and TRBJ2-1; 8 bases map to TRBD2. V was pared by 6 bases and J by 9 bases, with 4 bases of the junction left unmatched. The CDR3 sequence is 12 residues long. Germline CDR1 and CDR2: SNHLY and FYNNEI. CDR3 protein: CASSPGLVEQFF. The CDR3 DNA is TGTGCCAGCAGCCCGGGACTAGTTGAGCAGTTCTTC. Based on the CDR3 plus reference TRBV2 and TRBJ2-1, the full variable domain is EPEVTQTPSHQVTQMGQEVILRCVPISNHLYFYWYRQILGQKVEFLVSFYNNEISEKSEIFDDQFSVERPDGSNFTLKIRSTKLEDSAMYFCASSPGLVEQFFGPGTRLTVL.

The sample holds a few counts of this clone. The V gene is TRBV27, the J gene TRBJ1-2, with 10 positions matching TRBD1. The CDR3 is made up of 16 amino acids. Trimming cost V 5 bases and J 4 bases; bases outside gene matches: 10. Germline CDR1 MNHEY, CDR2 SMNVEV (reference sequence). DNA for the CDR3: TGTGCCAGCAGTCCTGTAACGGGGACAGGGGCCTATGGCTACACCTTC. Protein: CASSPVTGTGAYGYTF.

V gene TRBV7-9 combines with J gene TRBJ2-7; unclear D gene. This CDR3 is built from 11 residues. V lost 6 bases and J lost 0, with 3 bases in between. Germline CDR1 SEHNR, CDR2 FQNEAQ (reference sequence). The CDR3 protein is CASRNSYEQYF. CDR3 bases: TGTGCCAGCAGGAACTCCTACGAGCAGTACTTC.

The rearrangement joins TRBV6-1 to TRBJ1-5, with a tentative D call TRBD1 (5 bases). This CDR3 has 13 amino acids. Trimming took off 6 bases at V and 4 bases at J, with 10 bases between the two ends. Germline V lookup: CDR1 MNHNS, CDR2 SASEGT. CDR3: CASSAWGNQPQHF. CDR3 bases: TGTGCCAGCAGCGCCTGGGGGAATCAGCCCCAGCATTTT.

This chain joins TRBV28 and TRBJ1-5; unclear D gene. Germline CDR1 and CDR2: MDHEN and SYDVKM. V was clipped by 6 bases and J by 7 bases, with 16 bases between them. There are 14 residues in the CDR3. The CDR3 DNA reads TGTGCCAGCAGCCAAGGACGATCGGGACAGCCCCAGCATTTT. It encodes CASSQGRSGQPQHF.

The chain couples TRBV28 to TRBJ2-7; D remains ambiguous. Trimming pared 7 bases from V and 2 bases from J, leaving 12 bases between. CDR3 size: 13 residues. The V gene's germline CDR1 is MDHEN and CDR2 SYDVKM. The CDR3 coding sequence is TGTGCCAGCAAAGGGCGTAGTACCTACGAGCAGTACTTC. This encodes CASKGRSTYEQYF.

The chain combines TRBV15 with TRBJ2-2; 7 nucleotides align to TRBD1. CDR1 and CDR2 from the germline V gene are LNHNV and YYDKDF (reference sequence). J lost 0 bases, V lost 3 bases, and 7 bases had no gene match. The length of the CDR3 is 17 residues. CDR3: CATSSYRQGANTGELFF. CDR3 sequence (DNA): TGTGCCACCAGCAGCTATCGTCAGGGGGCGAACACCGGGGAGCTGTTTTTT.

With respect to this clone: One end of the junction does not line up with germline, which may come from a read error. DNA of the CDR3: TGTGCCAGCAGCGAAGGAGGGTTAGGGGAAAAACTGTTTTTT. Protein sequence: CASSEGGLGEKLFF. The chain combines TRBV6-1 with TRBJ1-4, with no clear D. Germline lookup yields CDR1 MNHNS and CDR2 SASEGT. There are 14 residues in the CDR3.

The chain couples TRBV4-2 to TRBJ2-1; TRBD1 or TRBD2 may be the D gene (5 bases each). CDR1 LGHNA and CDR2 YNFKEQ come from the germline V gene. CDR3 length: 17 residues. V lost 4 bases and J 9 bases, leaving 25 bases between the germline ends. DNA for the CDR3: TGTGCCAGCAGCCGGGACCGGACCACTAGATTAGTCGGTGAGCAGTTCTTC. Encoded protein: CASSRDRTTRLVGEQFF.

A remark on this clone: Mismatch with germline at one junction end may stem from a read error. The chain joins TRBV7-7 to TRBJ2-5; TRBD2 matches 8 bases. The CDR3 contains 14 residues. CDR1 and CDR2 from the germline V gene are SSHAT and FNYEAQ (reference sequence). The CDR3: CASSLGLAGETQYF. The CDR3 nucleotides are TGTGCTAGCAGCTTAGGACTAGCAGGAGAGACCCAGTACTTC.